This T cell receptor beta chain was found in a study of T-cell memory formation after mild COVID-19. TCRdb reprocessed the 5' RACE reads with MiXCR, giving one entry per CDR3 protein. Of about 100,000 distinct CDR3 sequences listed, 13% to 15% were seen once; the top ten hold around 43%. V dropped 4 bases and J dropped 0 bases, with 7 bases sitting between them. The CDR3 spans 14 residues. Per germline, CDR1 MNHEY and CDR2 SMNVEV (reference sequence). This chain joins TRBV27 and TRBJ2-1; no clear D gene. The TCR comes from a man aged 18 to 30 who had mild COVID-19 (a few samples of this study predate the infection). Cell type and time point are not known. Sequenced material: PBMCs or a T cell subset sorted from them (not recorded which). The CDR3 here is CASSSGSSYNEQFF. CDR3 nucleotides: TGTGCCAGCAGTTCCGGAAGCTCCTACAATGAGCAGTTCTTC.